This T cell receptor (beta chain) was identified in a study of T cell responses to AZD1222 COVID-19 vaccine. Notes on the study in general: The breadth and depth of Spike-specific TCRs increased once two AZD1222 doses had been given. A reported finding is that nearly half of spike-specific TCRs target unmutated variant regions. White British donors predominated, females outnumbered males, and clonal diversity was possibly underestimated.

TCRdb keeps only in-frame clones here, not all; method: immunoSEQ multiplex PCR. Of about 140,000 clones detected, more than 85% appear once; the ten largest clones hold 3.5% to 4.5%. This clone was recorded only once. Its cognate antigen is unknown. The CDR3 has 15 amino acids. Germline V CDR1 and CDR2: SGHRS, YFSETQ. The V end lost 4 bases, the J end lost 6 bases, and 20 bases lay between the germline ends. The genes are TRBV5-1 and TRBJ2-7; TRBD1 is a possible D gene (6 bases). The input for sequencing was peripheral blood, taken on day 0 of AZD1222 vaccination. The sequence was collected from an adult in good health. DNA of the CDR3: TGCGCCAGCAGCGAAAATGCTGATGGGGGCCGCGAGCAGTACTTC. It yields the protein CASSENADGGREQYF.